Each of the 8 T cell receptor beta chains below was sequenced from the same sample in a study of blood T cell repertoires in COVID-19. The table came from immunoSEQ multiplex PCR; TCRdb's copy has only in-frame clones and leaves some out. The repertoire has about 140,000 clones, 60% to 85% of them found once; the top ten carry 8.6%. Source material: peripheral blood. The receptors stem from a man over 45 with active or convalescent COVID-19.

The chain links TRBV10-3 to TRBJ2-3; D is possibly TRBD2 (6 bases). Trimming removed 6 bases at V and 5 bases at J, with 12 bases between. This CDR3 has 13 residues. Germline assignment: CDR1 ENHRY and CDR2 SYGVKD. The CDR3 bases are TGTGCCATCAGCGGGAGCGGTTTAGATACGCAGTATTTT. Protein: CAISGSGLDTQYF.

The V gene is TRBV2, the J gene TRBJ1-5; D uncertain. The CDR3 is 13 residues long. Germline lookup yields CDR1 SNHLY and CDR2 FYNNEI. Between the trimmed V and J ends, which lost 6 bases and 5 bases, there was a span of 11 bases. Written as DNA, the CDR3 is TGTGCCAGCAGGGGAGGAGGACATCAGCCCCAGCATTTT. Translating gives CASRGGGHQPQHF.

This chain joins TRBV2 and TRBJ2-7; 13 positions agree with TRBD2. Germline CDR1 and CDR2: SNHLY and FYNNEI. The CDR3 runs 15 residues. V was clipped by 7 bases and J by 7 bases; unmatched bases: 10. The CDR3 here is CASTPGLAGSREQYF. In nucleotides, the CDR3 is TGTGCCAGCACCCCGGGACTAGCGGGGTCGAGGGAGCAGTACTTC.

The rearrangement links TRBV9 to TRBJ1-2, with 10 positions matching TRBD1. The CDR3 covers 15 residues. After removal of 3 bases from V and 5 bases from J, the junction contained 7 bases not matched to a gene. Germline CDR1 reads SGDLS; CDR2 reads YYNGEE. The CDR3 DNA reads as TGTGCCAGCAGCGCCGGGGGACAGGGGAATTATGGCTACACCTTC. Translated, it gives CASSAGGQGNYGYTF.

The chain is built from TRBV6-6 and TRBJ2-7; 8 bases map to TRBD2. The germline V gene has CDR1 MNHNY and CDR2 SVGAGI (reference sequence). The V gene end was trimmed by 6 bases and the J gene end by 4 bases; junction bases not matched to a gene: 2. The CDR3 is 12 amino acids. As DNA, the CDR3 is TGTGCCAGCAGGGGGACTAGATACGAGCAGTACTTC. The encoded protein is CASRGTRYEQYF.

V gene TRBV18 combines with J gene TRBJ2-7; 7 nucleotides align to TRBD1. Germline assignment: CDR1 KGHSH and CDR2 LQKENI. CDR3 size: 13 residues. Unmatched junction bases numbered 4, after V lost 5 bases and J lost 3 bases. The CDR3: CASSKDRRYEQYF. CDR3 coding DNA: TGTGCCAGCTCAAAGGACAGGCGCTACGAGCAGTACTTC.

The chain employs TRBV7-6 and TRBJ2-7, with D possibly TRBD1 on 6 matching bases. Germline-derived CDR1 and CDR2 are SGHVS and FNYEAQ. The CDR3 consists of 18 residues. The V gene lost 1 base and the J gene lost 0 bases, with 19 bases spanning the gap. DNA of the CDR3: TGTGCCAGCAGCTTAGGATACGGTCAGGGGCGACACTCCTACGAGCAGTACTTC. Translating it yields CASSLGYGQGRHSYEQYF.

This clone showed up just once. V usage is TRBV6-1 and J usage is TRBJ2-3; 9 bases align to TRBD2. The germline V gene encodes CDR1 MNHNS and CDR2 SASEGT. The CDR3 sequence is 16 residues long. V trimming: 2 bases; J trimming: 2 bases; junction bases outside the gene matches: 5. CDR3 protein: CASSELAGPITDTQYF. In DNA, the CDR3 is TGTGCCAGCAGTGAACTAGCGGGGCCCATCACAGATACGCAGTATTTT.